Listed below are T cell receptor beta chains from one sample, sequenced in a study of T cell repertoires in cytomegalovirus infection. TCRdb reprocessed the reads via MiXCR and lists one record per CDR3 protein. The data contain about 740,000 distinct CDR3 sequences, 35% to 40% of them singletons. Sequenced sample: PBMCs. These receptors all come from a human donor in good health (CMV status not recorded). Some clones in this sample may be carry-over from other donors' samples. CDR3s include the opening cysteine and the closing phenylalanine or tryptophan. The D gene is left open where the match is weak. The size of a clone is reported for some rows only, either as once, few or many, or as a class for expanded clones.

v_call	clone_size	d_call	j_call	cdr3_aa	cdr3_nt
TRBV12-3/TRBV12-4	few	-	TRBJ1-3	CASSVDSDHSGNTIYF	TGTGCCAGCAGCGTTGACAGCGACCACTCTGGAAACACCATATATTTT
TRBV4-2	few	-	TRBJ2-7	CASSQDWAGQGEQYF	TGTGCCAGCAGCCAAGATTGGGCGGGACAAGGCGAGCAGTACTTC
TRBV7-6	-	-	TRBJ2-2	CASSLEGRENTGELFF	TGTGCCAGCAGCTTAGAGGGCAGGGAAAACACCGGGGAGCTGTTTTTT
TRBV6-6	-	-	TRBJ1-6	CASSQPLGQNNSPNHF	TGTGCCAGCAGTCAACCTCTGGGACAAAATAATTCACCCAACCACTTT
TRBV28	few	TRBD2	TRBJ2-1	CASSYFSGTYRSDEQFF	TGTGCCAGCAGTTACTTTAGCGGGACGTATCGGAGCGATGAGCAGTTCTTC
TRBV7-9	-	-	TRBJ1-4	CASSTGQTNNEKLFF	TGTGCCAGCAGCACCGGACAGACTAATAATGAAAAACTGTTTTTT
TRBV7-9	-	TRBD2	TRBJ2-1	CASSFPSGSSYNEQFF	TGTGCCAGCAGCTTCCCCAGCGGGAGCTCCTACAATGAGCAGTTCTTC
TRBV19	-	-	TRBJ2-1	CASSSEIRVVLGNEQFF	TGTGCCAGTAGTTCCGAGATCCGGGTCGTTCTAGGCAATGAGCAGTTCTTC
TRBV7-9	-	-	TRBJ1-1	CASSFNARGNTEAFF	TGTGCCAGCAGCTTCAACGCCAGGGGAAACACTGAAGCTTTCTTT
TRBV7-2	many	-	TRBJ1-1	CASSLPGSGEAFF	TGTGCCAGCAGCTTACCAGGGAGTGGTGAAGCTTTCTTT
TRBV7-6	few	-	TRBJ2-6	CASTAGGTSGANVLTF	TGTGCTAGCACCGCTGGGGGTACCTCTGGGGCCAACGTCCTGACTTTC
TRBV6-1	few	TRBD1	TRBJ1-2	CASSELGQGYYGYTF	TGTGCCAGCAGTGAACTGGGACAGGGGTACTATGGCTACACCTTC
TRBV7-3	many	TRBD2	TRBJ2-3	CASSGRGSGGTDTQYF	TGTGCCAGCAGCGGCCGTGGGAGCGGGGGCACAGATACGCAGTATTTT
TRBV28	-	-	TRBJ2-1	CASSRMVGRTPTGLGNEQFF	TGTGCCAGCAGTCGTATGGTTGGACGGACACCTACGGGCCTGGGCAATGAGCAGTTCTTC
TRBV12-3/TRBV12-4	-	-	TRBJ2-2	CASTGDLPGTGELFF	TGTGCCAGCACGGGTGACCTCCCGGGGACCGGGGAGCTGTTTTTT
TRBV7-2	many	-	TRBJ1-2	CASSLRQVYGYTF	TGTGCCAGCAGCTTACGACAGGTGTATGGCTACACCTTC
TRBV19	-	-	TRBJ1-4	CASSPAIGEKRFF	TGTGCCAGTAGCCCGGCAATAGGTGAAAAACGGTTTTTT
TRBV12-3/TRBV12-4	-	TRBD1	TRBJ1-6	CASSVTGMGNSPLHF	TGTGCCAGCAGTGTGACAGGGATGGGTAATTCACCCCTCCACTTT
TRBV7-3	many	TRBD2	TRBJ2-2	CASSGTSGLGELFF	TGTGCCAGCAGCGGGACTAGTGGCCTCGGGGAGCTGTTTTTT
TRBV20-1	-	-	TRBJ1-1	CSASRGGMNTEAFF	TGCAGTGCTAGTCGGGGGGGGATGAACACTGAAGCTTTCTTT
TRBV10-3	few	TRBD1	TRBJ2-7	CAISESSTGGSTGEQYF	TGTGCCATCAGTGAGTCTTCGACAGGGGGCTCAACGGGTGAGCAGTACTTC
TRBV20-1	-	TRBD2	TRBJ2-5	CSANSGNQETQYF	TGCAGTGCTAACAGCGGGAACCAAGAGACCCAGTACTTC
TRBV7-8	-	-	TRBJ2-6	CASSPVAWTFSLSGANVLPF	TGTGCCAGCAGCCCCGTCGCGTGGACATTCTCTCTCTCTGGGGCCAACGTCCTGCCTTTC
TRBV29-1	-	-	TRBJ1-3	CSVSQFSGNTIYF	TGCAGCGTTAGCCAGTTCTCTGGAAACACCATATATTTT
TRBV6-6	many	TRBD1	TRBJ1-6	CASHDSGTDNSPLHF	TGTGCCAGCCATGACTCCGGGACAGATAATTCACCCCTCCACTTT
TRBV7-6	few	-	TRBJ2-3	CASSRVPTDPVSNTDTQYF	TGTGCTAGCAGTCGCGTGCCCACCGACCCAGTCTCAAACACAGATACGCAGTATTTT
TRBV7-2	-	-	TRBJ2-4	CASSLGPNGNIQYF	TGTGCCAGCAGCTTAGGGCCTAACGGAAACATTCAGTACTTC
TRBV12-3/TRBV12-4	many	-	TRBJ1-1	CASSLYSEAFF	TGTGCCAGCAGTTTATACAGTGAAGCTTTCTTT
TRBV27	-	TRBD2	TRBJ2-2	CASSFSAGLAANTGELFF	TGTGCCAGCAGTTTTTCTGCCGGACTAGCTGCGAACACCGGGGAGCTGTTTTTT